Below are 5 T cell receptor beta chains sequenced from a single sample in a study of blood T cell repertoires in COVID-19. Assay: immunoSEQ multiplex PCR; the TCRdb copy retains only in-frame clones and omits some. Counted here are roughly 200,000 clones, around 90% occurring once; the ten biggest clones make up approximately 0.64%. The sample comprised peripheral blood. The receptors were gathered from a middle-aged man with acute or convalescent COVID-19.

As to this clone: Other nucleotide sequences from this sample produce the same CDR3. The chain couples TRBV6-1 to TRBJ2-2; 9 bases match TRBD2. There are 15 residues in the CDR3. Germline CDR1 is MNHNS and CDR2 is SASEGT. V lost 1 base and J lost 6; bases outside the gene matches: 3. The CDR3 region has the DNA TGTGCCAGCAGTGAAGGGGCGGGGGGGCCCGGGGAGCTGTTTTTT. It yields the protein CASSEGAGGPGELFF.

The rearrangement uses TRBV18 and TRBJ2-5; 10 nucleotides match TRBD2. CDR3 length equals 15 residues. Germline trimming cut 4 bases from V and 4 bases from J; bases unmatched to any gene: 6. Germline CDR1 is KGHSH and CDR2 is LQKENI. CDR3 in amino acids: CASSLPTSGPETQYF. The CDR3 DNA reads as TGTGCCAGCTCACTCCCGACTAGCGGGCCAGAGACCCAGTACTTC.

The chain employs TRBV9 and TRBJ1-3; a weak D match, TRBD1 (6 bases). The CDR3 contains 15 residues. Germline loops: CDR1 SGDLS, CDR2 YYNGEE. The V and J ends lost 4 bases and 6 bases respectively, with 17 bases between them. CDR3 nucleotides: TGTGCCAGCAGCCCCCGCGAGGGGGTCCCAAACACCATATATTTT. It encodes CASSPREGVPNTIYF.

This chain uses TRBV7-8 with TRBJ1-3; D unresolved. This CDR3 spans 11 amino acids. From germline, CDR1 is SGHVS and CDR2 FQNEAQ. Between the trimmed V and J ends, which lost 2 bases and 7 bases, there was a span of 3 bases. The CDR3 sequence is CASSLQNTIYF. CDR3 coding DNA: TGTGCCAGCAGCTTACAGAACACCATATATTTT.

The chain uses TRBV11-2 and TRBJ2-3; D ambiguous. Germline CDR1 reads SGHAT; CDR2 reads FQNNGV. The V end lost 2 bases, the J end lost 3 bases, and 3 bases lay between the germline ends. The CDR3 is 12 residues long. Written as DNA, the CDR3 is TGTGCCAGCAGCTTAATAACAGATACGCAGTATTTT. Protein: CASSLITDTQYF.